A selection of T cell receptor beta chains follows, all from one sample in a study of response to subunit inactivated influenza vaccine. TCRdb passed the RT-PCR reads through MiXCR, listing each CDR3 protein once. The table shows over 650,000 distinct CDR3 sequences, with approximately 17% occurring only once. Sequenced material: PBMCs from blood, taken roughly 5 days after vaccination. The receptor set was obtained from a man in his fifties who received an inactivated influenza vaccine. Each CDR3 is given with its conserved first and last residue. D genes are given only for firm matches. The listing skips clone size in some rows; elsewhere it reads once, few, many or a size class.

v_gene	d_gene	abundance	j_gene	CDR3nt	CDR3aa
TRBV12-3/TRBV12-4	NA	many	TRBJ1-5	TGTGCCAGCACCAAGCGGGGGTTTCAGCCCCAGCATTTT	CASTKRGFQPQHF
TRBV29-1	NA	NA	TRBJ1-2	TGCAGCGTCGGACCGAGAGCTAACTATGGCTACACCTTC	CSVGPRANYGYTF
TRBV15	NA	few	TRBJ2-3	TGTGCCACCAGCAGAGGAGTCAGTACTAGCACAGATACGCAGTATTTT	CATSRGVSTSTDTQYF
TRBV5-1	NA	NA	TRBJ2-1	TGCGCCAGCACCAAGGGAAGTAAACCGGGGGGCTCTGAGCAGTTCTTC	CASTKGSKPGGSEQFF
TRBV29-1	NA	few	TRBJ2-7	TGCAGCGTCGGTACAGTTTTCGAGCAGTACTTC	CSVGTVFEQYF
TRBV7-2	NA	NA	TRBJ1-2	TGTGCCAGCCCCGGGGGGGGCCTTAACTATGGCTACACCTTC	CASPGGGLNYGYTF
TRBV12-3/TRBV12-4	NA	many	TRBJ1-5	TGTGCCAGCAGTTTATGGGGGGCTGAAAGCAATCAGCCCCAGCATTTT	CASSLWGAESNQPQHF
TRBV6-5	NA	few	TRBJ1-1	TGTGCCAGCAGTTACGGGCGGGGAGGGGAAGTTGAAGCTTTCTTT	CASSYGRGGEVEAFF
TRBV15	NA	NA	TRBJ1-6	TGTGCCACCAGCAAACTGCTAGAAACAGGGAGAAATTCACCCCTCCACTTT	CATSKLLETGRNSPLHF
TRBV15	NA	NA	TRBJ1-6	TGTGCCACCAGCAGAGGCGGGACGGGATTAAATTCACCCCTCCACTTT	CATSRGGTGLNSPLHF